This record concerns one TCR beta chain sequence. Its target is not known. This sample is drawn from a study of cytomegalovirus exposure and HLA in healthy donors. Study-level background: In a previous analysis, more than 90 million unique TCR beta sequences were found from about 179 million T cells. Findings and caveats of the study: Reportedly, cytomegalovirus status was diagnosed with high sensitivity and specificity. The study recorded 164 TCR beta chains that were cytomegalovirus-associated.

It was with 60 Vbeta and 13 Jbeta primers that the PCR ran. Repertoires were generated with immunoSEQ multiplex PCR, while TCRdb's copy carries only in-frame clones and drops some. The table for this sample gives around 140,000 clones. With V trimmed by 0 bases and J by 5 bases, 4 bases remained unmatched. CDR1 and CDR2 from the germline V gene are LGHNA and YSLEER. This CDR3 region has 16 residues. The TCR originated in a woman in her forties or fifties in good health and CMV-seronegative. The sequenced sample was PBMCs. V and J are TRBV4-3 and TRBJ2-3; TRBD2 agrees at 11 bases. In DNA, the CDR3 is TGCGCCAGCAGCCAAGACTGGCTAGCGGGAGGAGATACGCAGTATTTT. This codes for CASSQDWLAGGDTQYF.